The 19 T cell receptor beta chains presented below share a single source sample, sequenced in a study of T cells after posttransplantation cyclophosphamide. A marrow graft followed busulfan-fludarabine conditioning, with cyclophosphamide on days +3 and +4. Repertoires were generated with immunoSEQ multiplex PCR, while TCRdb's copy carries only in-frame clones and drops some. The table lists under 20,000 clones, under 80% of them singletons. The sample consisted of PBMCs, taken after an allogeneic stem cell transplant with post-transplant cyclophosphamide. These receptors originate from a male patient in his thirties who received an allogeneic stem cell transplant from a related donor, was CMV-positive, and had acute GVHD only. Some T cells may have come from the graft donor.

The chain combines TRBV9 with TRBJ2-2, with TRBD1 identical over 9 bases. In germline, CDR1 is SGDLS, CDR2 YYNGEE. Trimming took 4 bases from V and 3 from J; bases not matched to a gene: 10. The CDR3 is made up of 17 amino acids. In DNA, the CDR3 is TGTGCCAGCAGCCCACCTACAGGGGGCCCGGACACCGGGGAGCTGTTTTTT. Its protein is CASSPPTGGPDTGELFF.

V is TRBV6-4 and J is TRBJ2-1; TRBD1 agrees at 10 bases. Germline CDR1 reads MRHNA; CDR2 reads SNTAGT. The trim removed 6 bases at V and 7 bases at J, leaving 3 bases unmatched. This CDR3 is 13 amino acids long. For the CDR3, the DNA is TGTGCCAGCAGCGAGGGACAGGGGAATGAGCAGTTCTTC. Residues: CASSEGQGNEQFF.

This clone came up once. The chain employs TRBV27 and TRBJ2-7; perhaps TRBD2 as D (6 bases). This CDR3 spans 15 amino acids. Trimming left V 0 bases short and J 0 bases short, with 9 bases between. Germline CDR1 and CDR2: MNHEY and SMNVEV (reference sequence). The CDR3: CASSLSGEDSYEQYF. The CDR3 coding sequence is TGTGCCAGCAGTTTATCGGGGGAGGACTCCTACGAGCAGTACTTC.

The chain joins TRBV7-7 to TRBJ1-3; D may be TRBD1 (6 bases). Deletions cut 6 bases from V and 4 bases from J, with 10 bases between. The CDR3 sequence is 13 residues long. Germline V gene data show CDR1 as SSHAT and CDR2 as FNYEAQ (reference sequence). The CDR3 DNA is TGTGCCAGCAGTGACGGGACAGGAAACACCATATATTTT. As protein: CASSDGTGNTIYF.

The J gene is TRBJ2-7, the V gene TRBV27; 9 bases agree with TRBD1. The germline V gene has CDR1 MNHEY and CDR2 SMNVEV (reference sequence). The CDR3 runs 14 residues. Trimming cost V 10 bases and J 5 bases; bases outside gene matches: 12. As DNA, the CDR3 is TGTGCCACCGCAGTTGGTGGACAGGGGCACGAGCAGTACTTC. It specifies CATAVGGQGHEQYF.

This clone was observed a few times. The chain carries TRBV5-4 and TRBJ1-2; D not resolved. The CDR3 spans 13 residues. Trimming removed 0 bases at V and 6 bases at J, with 9 bases between. CDR1 is SGHNT, CDR2 YYREEE, per germline (reference sequence). The CDR3 DNA follows: TGTGCCAGCAGCTTGGCATCAGGCAATGGCTACACCTTC. Its translation is CASSLASGNGYTF.

The chain employs TRBV5-6 and TRBJ1-6; TRBD1 matches at 9 bases. Looked up from germline, CDR1 is SGHDT and CDR2 is YYEEEE. Trimming cost V 2 bases and J 7 bases; bases outside gene matches: 1. The CDR3 is made up of 14 amino acids. CDR3 region: CASSFGTGNSPLHF. CDR3 coding DNA: TGTGCCAGCAGCTTCGGGACAGGGAATTCACCCCTCCACTTT.

The chain links TRBV5-6 to TRBJ1-5; D remains ambiguous. Trimming left V 2 bases short and J 1 base short, with 13 bases between. Looked up from germline, CDR1 is SGHDT and CDR2 is YYEEEE. The CDR3 loop spans 16 amino acids. This CDR3 reads CASSLGSGPSNQPQHF. The CDR3 nucleotides read TGTGCCAGCAGCTTAGGGAGTGGACCGAGCAATCAGCCCCAGCATTTT.

The sample holds a few counts of this clone. The chain employs TRBV10-3 and TRBJ1-6; no definite D call. Germline V gene lookup returns CDR1 ENHRY and CDR2 SYGVKD. V lost 0 bases and J 7 bases, leaving 10 bases between the germline ends. This CDR3 region has 15 residues. The chain's CDR3 is CAISESTVLNSPLHF. CDR3 nucleotide sequence: TGTGCCATCAGTGAGTCAACAGTTTTGAATTCACCCCTCCACTTT.

The CDR3 reads CASSRRDREGNEQFF. DNA of the CDR3: TGTGCCAGCAGCCGACGGGACAGGGAGGGCAATGAGCAGTTCTTC. The V and J genes are TRBV7-3 and TRBJ2-1, with TRBD1 identical over 9 bases. The CDR3 spans 15 residues. J lost 6 bases, V lost 5 bases, and 8 bases had no gene match. Germline V lookup: CDR1 SGHTA, CDR2 FQGTGA.

The chain employs TRBV13 and TRBJ1-1, with D perhaps matching TRBD1 (6 bases). This CDR3 is built from 14 residues. Per germline, CDR1 PRHDT and CDR2 FYEKMQ (reference sequence). Trimming took 5 bases from V and 0 from J, leaving 10 bases between them. CDR3 nucleotide sequence: TGTGCCAGCAGCAAACAGGGCCTGAACACTGAAGCTTTCTTT. Its translation: CASSKQGLNTEAFF. Drawing the rest from reference TRBV13 and TRBJ1-1, the complete variable domain is AAGVIQSPRHLIKEKRETATLKCYPIPRHDTVYWYQQGPGQDPQFLISFYEKMQSDKGSIPDRFSAQQFSDYHSELNMSSLELGDSALYFCASSKQGLNTEAFFGQGTRLTVV.

The CDR3 region has the DNA TGTGCCACCAGCGGCCCGAATTCACCCCTCCACTTT. Amino acids: CATSGPNSPLHF. The chain couples TRBV15 to TRBJ1-6; D remains ambiguous. Germline assignment: CDR1 LNHNV and CDR2 YYDKDF (reference sequence). Trimming shortened V by 5 bases and J by 7 bases, and 6 bases separated the two germline ends. There are 12 residues in the CDR3.

The CDR3 region is CASSQRGGRADTQYF. The CDR3 region has the DNA TGTGCCAGCAGCCAGCGGGGGGGCCGGGCAGATACGCAGTATTTT. The chain carries TRBV13 and TRBJ2-3, with 10 bases fitting TRBD2. Looked up from germline, CDR1 is PRHDT and CDR2 is FYEKMQ (reference sequence). CDR3 size: 15 residues. V dropped 5 bases and J dropped 4; count of bases not matched to a gene: 6.

This clone is medium-sized by share. V gene TRBV11-2 combines with J gene TRBJ2-5; 10 bases are a match to TRBD2. This CDR3 is built from 15 residues. The V segment lost 5 bases and the J segment 5 bases; nucleotides outside the gene matches: 8. CDR1 and CDR2 (germline): SGHAT, FQNNGV. The CDR3 DNA follows: TGTGCCAGCAGCATCAGCGGGGGGGCCAGGGAGACCCAGTACTTC. This sequence encodes CASSISGGARETQYF.

The chain couples TRBV4-2 to TRBJ2-5; 9 bases fit TRBD1. This CDR3 is 16 amino acids long. The V gene end was trimmed by 4 bases and the J gene end by 5 bases; junction bases not matched to a gene: 11. CDR1 and CDR2 from the germline V gene are LGHNA and YNFKEQ. The CDR3 reads CASSPQRGTGKETQYF. The DNA for the CDR3 is TGTGCCAGCAGCCCCCAAAGAGGGACAGGGAAGGAGACCCAGTACTTC.

The chain combines TRBV9 with TRBJ1-2; 10 bases are a match to TRBD1. The CDR3 contains 14 residues. The J segment lost 6 bases and the V segment lost 4 bases, leaving 6 bases of the junction unmatched. CDR1 and CDR2 (germline): SGDLS, YYNGEE. For the CDR3, the DNA is TGTGCCAGCAGCCGAAGGACAGGGGGGAATGGCTACACCTTC. Its protein product is CASSRRTGGNGYTF.

The chain is built from TRBV6-1 and TRBJ1-5; no definite D call. CDR1 is MNHNS and CDR2 is SASEGT in the germline V gene. The ends were cut back, 6 bases at V and 5 bases at J, with 11 bases in the middle. The CDR3 runs 13 residues. The CDR3 reads CASRTYPDQPQHF. In nucleotides, the CDR3 is TGTGCCAGCAGAACGTACCCGGATCAGCCCCAGCATTTT.

Worth noting for this clone: One end of the junction varies from germline; a read error may be responsible. V usage is TRBV11-2 and J usage is TRBJ1-1; 9 positions agree with TRBD1. This CDR3 is built from 13 residues. Germline assignment: CDR1 SGHAT and CDR2 FQNNGV. The DNA for the CDR3 is TGTGCCAGCAGCCTAGACAGGGGGAGTTGGGCTTTCTTT. Encoded protein: CASSLDRGSWAFF.

The V gene is TRBV18, the J gene TRBJ1-1, with TRBD1 matching 9 bases. CDR3 length: 12 amino acids. Losses at the gene ends were 5 bases for V and 7 bases for J; bases not matched to a gene: 2. Germline V gene data show CDR1 as KGHSH and CDR2 as LQKENI. The CDR3 region is CASSMDRGEAFF. DNA for the CDR3: TGTGCCAGCTCAATGGACAGGGGTGAAGCTTTCTTT.